The 28 T cell receptor beta chains given below trace back to one sample, sequenced in a study of T cell repertoires in cytomegalovirus infection. TCRdb independently ran MiXCR on the reads; one entry per CDR3 protein. The sample has roughly 100,000 distinct CDR3 sequences, roughly 40% seen once. Antigen specificity for these receptors is unknown. The starting material was CD8+ T cells from cultured PBMCs, obtained from culture after CMV antigen stimulation. These receptors originate from a human donor in good health (CMV status not recorded). Some clones in this sample may be carry-over from other donors' samples.

The V call is TRBV12-3 or TRBV12-4, the J call TRBJ1-5, with D possibly matching TRBD1 (6 bases). V was trimmed by 11 bases and J by 0 bases, leaving 14 bases between them. The CDR3 totals 14 residues. CDR3 nucleotide sequence: TGTGCCGGCACTCGGACAGATAGCAATCAGCCCCAGCATTTT. Amino acids: CAGTRTDSNQPQHF.

This clonotype was seen only a few times. The chain employs TRBV7-2 and TRBJ2-5; 11 bases agree with TRBD1. Trimming took 5 bases from V and 2 from J; bases not matched to a gene: 13. CDR3 length: 18 residues. Germline V gives CDR1 SGHTA, CDR2 FQGNSA. In nucleotides, the CDR3 is TGTGCCAGCAGCCGGACAGGGGGCGCGGGCATTGGTCAAGAGACCCAGTACTTC. Translating gives CASSRTGGAGIGQETQYF.

V is TRBV27 and J is TRBJ2-3; unclear D gene. The CDR3 has 14 amino acids. Germline CDR1 MNHEY, CDR2 SMNVEV (reference sequence). V lost 5 bases, J lost 0 bases, and 9 bases lay in between. The CDR3 nucleotides are TGTGCCAGCAGTATGACCGTTAGCACAGATACGCAGTATTTT. Translation: CASSMTVSTDTQYF.

The chain uses TRBV28 and TRBJ2-5, with D possibly TRBD2 on 5 matching bases. CDR3 length equals 16 residues. The V end was cut by 6 bases, the J end by 5 bases, with 22 bases between. The germline V gene has CDR1 MDHEN and CDR2 SYDVKM. The CDR3 sequence: CASRYRSGYTKETQYF. The CDR3 region has the DNA TGTGCCAGCAGATACCGAAGCGGTTACACGAAGGAGACCCAGTACTTC.

A few counts support this clonotype. The chain employs TRBV12-3 or TRBV12-4 and TRBJ1-2; possibly TRBD1 for D (6 bases). CDR3 length equals 12 residues. The V and J ends lost 6 bases and 8 bases respectively, with 13 bases between them. This CDR3 reads CASSGTTSGYTF. CDR3 in DNA: TGTGCCAGCAGCGGGACAACCTCAGGCTACACCTTC.

This clonotype has only a few counts. The rearrangement links TRBV27 to TRBJ2-1; tentative D call: TRBD1 (5 bases). V lost 5 bases and J lost 9, with 11 bases in between. The germline V gene has CDR1 MNHEY and CDR2 SMNVEV (reference sequence). CDR3 size: 12 residues. DNA for the CDR3: TGTGCCAGCAGTAATGGGGCAAGTGAGCAGTTCTTC. It yields the protein CASSNGASEQFF.

V gene TRBV7-3 combines with J gene TRBJ1-2; D not resolved. Germline values: CDR1 SGHTA, CDR2 FQGTGA. This CDR3 spans 15 amino acids. V lost 2 bases, J lost 0 bases, and 10 bases lay in between. CDR3 sequence: CASSLDVRSNYGYTF. In nucleotides, the CDR3 is TGTGCCAGCAGCTTAGACGTCAGGTCTAACTATGGCTACACCTTC.

The chain combines TRBV7-6 with TRBJ1-1; D is possibly TRBD1 (6 bases). The CDR3 is 13 residues long. Germline-derived CDR1 and CDR2 are SGHVS and FNYEAQ. V was cut by 5 bases and J by 6 bases, with 13 bases left in between. The CDR3 sequence is CASSPPGGAEAFF. CDR3 sequence (DNA): TGTGCCAGCAGCCCCCCGGGGGGCGCTGAAGCTTTCTTT.

The chain carries TRBV4-3 and TRBJ2-2; either TRBD1 or TRBD2 may supply D (5 bases each). This CDR3 is built from 16 residues. The germline CDR1 and CDR2 sequences are LGHNA and YSLEER. V was trimmed by 1 base and J by 4 bases, leaving 13 bases between them. The CDR3 region has the DNA TGCGCCAGCAGCCAAGTAGATGGTGGGGGCACCGGGGAGCTGTTTTTT. The encoded protein is CASSQVDGGGTGELFF.

J is TRBJ1-3 and V is TRBV4-1, with 9 bases lining up with TRBD1. J gave up 8 bases and V 5 bases, and 4 bases lay outside the gene matches. This CDR3 region has 13 residues. Germline assignment: CDR1 MGHRA and CDR2 YSYEKL. DNA for the CDR3: TGCGCCAGCAGCTCGGACAGGGGTGACACCATATATTTT. Translating it yields CASSSDRGDTIYF.

This clonotype was detected only a few times. The chain joins TRBV6-5 to TRBJ2-2; D ambiguous. The CDR3 has 14 amino acids. Germline V lookup: CDR1 MNHEY, CDR2 SVGAGI. Trimming removed 2 bases from V and 0 bases from J, with 4 bases in between. CDR3 nucleotide sequence: TGTGCCAGCAGTTACAACCCGAACACCGGGGAGCTGTTTTTT. Translating gives CASSYNPNTGELFF.

The table lists this clonotype with a few counts. The gene calls are TRBV5-4 and TRBJ1-1; 9 bases are shared with TRBD1. Germline V CDR1 and CDR2: SGHNT, YYREEE (reference sequence). V lost 3 bases and J lost 1; bases outside the gene matches: 1. There are 14 residues in the CDR3. CDR3 DNA: TGTGCCAGCAGCTGGACAGGGGCGAACACTGAAGCTTTCTTT. Translation gives CASSWTGANTEAFF.

Ten or more counts support this clonotype. This rearrangement joins TRBV7-9 to TRBJ2-5; D call uncertain. V lost 4 bases and J 0 bases, leaving 6 bases between the germline ends. The length of the CDR3 is 13 residues. Germline-derived CDR1 and CDR2 are SEHNR and FQNEAQ (reference sequence). The CDR3 DNA sequence: TGTGCCAGCAGCTCTGCTAACCAAGAGACCCAGTACTTC. Protein sequence: CASSSANQETQYF.

This rearrangement joins TRBV4-1 to TRBJ1-4; a possible D gene is TRBD1 (6 bases). Trimming took off 0 bases at V and 5 bases at J, with 13 bases between the two ends. The CDR3 covers 16 residues. The germline V gene has CDR1 MGHRA and CDR2 YSYEKL. CDR3 in DNA: TGCGCCAGCAGCCAAGATATGTGGGGACAAAATGAAAAACTGTTTTTT. Its translation is CASSQDMWGQNEKLFF.

This clonotype has just a few counts. The rearrangement uses TRBV4-1 and TRBJ1-2; possible D gene TRBD1, 6 bases. Germline assignment: CDR1 MGHRA and CDR2 YSYEKL. The length of the CDR3 is 14 residues. V lost 2 bases and J lost 7, with 14 bases in between. CDR3 sequence (DNA): TGCGCCAGCAGCCAATTCACAGGGAGTGTTGGCTACACCTTC. The encoded protein is CASSQFTGSVGYTF.

The chain joins TRBV12-3 or TRBV12-4 to TRBJ2-1; 15 nucleotides match TRBD2. The junction had 4 bases not matched to a gene; V was cut back by 6 bases and J by 1 base. The length of the CDR3 is 17 residues. CDR3 in DNA: TGTGCCAGCAGGTGGACTAGCGGGGGGGTTTCCTACAATGAGCAGTTCTTC. Protein sequence: CASRWTSGGVSYNEQFF.

This chain links TRBV19 with TRBJ1-5, with a tentative D call TRBD1 (6 bases). Germline V gene data show CDR1 as LNHDA and CDR2 as SQIVND (reference sequence). The CDR3 has 14 residues. Trimming removed 3 bases from V and 7 bases from J, with 13 bases in between. The CDR3 DNA follows: TGTGCCAGTAGTATGCAGGGGTCCCCACAGCCCCAGCATTTT. This sequence encodes CASSMQGSPQPQHF.

V gene TRBV11-2 combines with J gene TRBJ2-5, with TRBD1 matching over 7 bases. The CDR3 is 14 residues long. Germline CDR1 is SGHAT and CDR2 is FQNNGV. J was trimmed by 2 bases and V by 6 bases; bases with no gene match: 6. CDR3 residues: CASRHTGVQETQYF. Here the CDR3 DNA reads TGTGCCAGCAGGCACACAGGGGTACAAGAGACCCAGTACTTC. Using reference TRBV11-2 and TRBJ2-5 for the parts outside the CDR3, the full variable domain is EAGVAQSPRYKIIEKRQSVAFWCNPISGHATLYWYQQILGQGPKLLIQFQNNGVVDDSQLPKDRFSAERLKGVDSTLKIQPAKLEDSAVYLCASRHTGVQETQYFGPGTRLLVL.

This clonotype was detected many times. This chain links TRBV4-2 with TRBJ2-3; TRBD2 matches 9 bases. The germline V gene encodes CDR1 LGHNA and CDR2 YNFKEQ. After removal of 4 bases from V and 4 bases from J, the junction contained 12 bases not matched to a gene. CDR3 length: 17 amino acids. The CDR3 DNA reads as TGTGCCAGCAGCCCAGCCTGGGGGACTAGCCTCTCAGATACGCAGTATTTT. This gives the protein CASSPAWGTSLSDTQYF.

This chain links TRBV19 with TRBJ2-1, with 8 bases lining up with TRBD2. Per germline, CDR1 LNHDA and CDR2 SQIVND (reference sequence). Germline trimming cut 3 bases from V and 4 bases from J; bases unmatched to any gene: 8. The CDR3 is 16 residues long. The CDR3 is CASSMGTRTKYNEQFF. CDR3 coding DNA: TGTGCCAGTAGTATGGGGACTAGAACCAAGTACAATGAGCAGTTCTTC.

This clonotype showed up many times. The CDR3 sequence is CATSGQGSYNEQFF. The CDR3 DNA follows: TGTGCCACCTCAGGACAGGGCTCCTACAATGAGCAGTTCTTC. The chain links TRBV19 to TRBJ2-1; TRBD1 agrees at 8 bases. CDR1 and CDR2 from the germline V gene are LNHDA and SQIVND (reference sequence). This CDR3 contains 14 residues. With 10 bases clipped from V and 0 bases from J, the junction kept 5 bases outside the gene matches.

The sample holds a few counts of this clonotype. This chain uses TRBV6-6 with TRBJ1-5, with TRBD1 matching 8 bases. V lost 5 bases, J lost 3 bases, and 12 bases stayed unmatched. Germline CDR1 reads MNHNY; CDR2 reads SVGAGI (reference sequence). The CDR3 consists of 17 residues. The CDR3 bases are TGTGCCAGCAGTCAATCCTGGACAGGGAGGTCCAATCAGCCCCAGCATTTT. Amino acids: CASSQSWTGRSNQPQHF.

The J gene is TRBJ2-3, the V gene TRBV27, with D possibly matching TRBD2 (5 bases). The CDR3 is 11 residues long. V was clipped by 7 bases and J by 10 bases, with 12 bases between them. Germline-derived CDR1 and CDR2 are MNHEY and SMNVEV (reference sequence). DNA of the CDR3: TGTGCCAGCATCGGGCTCGGGGCGCAGTATTTT. It yields the protein CASIGLGAQYF.

This clonotype appeared many times. CDR3 in DNA: TGTGCCAGCAGCCCAACAGGGAACACTGAAGCTTTCTTT. Translation gives CASSPTGNTEAFF. This chain links TRBV6-5 with TRBJ1-1, with D perhaps TRBD1 (5 bases). CDR1 and CDR2 from the germline V gene are MNHEY and SVGAGI. The CDR3 is made up of 13 amino acids. V lost 6 bases to trimming and J lost 1 base, with 9 bases between them.

The chain carries TRBV24-1 and TRBJ2-3; perhaps D is TRBD1 or TRBD2 (5 bases each). The CDR3 runs 14 residues. Germline lookup yields CDR1 KGHDR and CDR2 SFDVKD. V shed 9 bases and J shed 1 base, with 13 bases lying between them. Here the CDR3 reads CATEGQSRTDTQYF. For the CDR3, the DNA is TGTGCCACCGAGGGGCAGTCACGCACAGATACGCAGTATTTT.

This clonotype was seen many times. This sequence joins TRBV27 and TRBJ1-2, with 7 nucleotides matching TRBD1. This CDR3 spans 15 amino acids. Germline V lookup: CDR1 MNHEY, CDR2 SMNVEV (reference sequence). V gave up 4 bases and J gave up 2 bases; unmatched junction bases: 7. CDR3: CASSSLTGRNYGYTF. CDR3 sequence (DNA): TGTGCCAGCAGTTCCTTGACAGGGCGGAACTATGGCTACACCTTC.

The rearrangement joins TRBV6-6 to TRBJ2-1; no clear D gene. V lost 6 bases and J lost 4, with 10 bases in between. Germline-derived CDR1 and CDR2 are MNHNY and SVGAGI (reference sequence). CDR3 size: 13 residues. CDR3: CASSPQNYNEQFF. The CDR3 DNA follows: TGTGCCAGCAGCCCACAGAATTACAATGAGCAGTTCTTC.

This clonotype was detected many times. The chain joins TRBV2 to TRBJ2-1; D gene unclear. Trimming removed 6 bases from V and 0 bases from J, with 9 bases in between. Germline V CDR1 and CDR2: SNHLY, FYNNEI. The CDR3 is 14 amino acids. The CDR3 spells CASRAPSSYNEQFF. CDR3 nucleotides: TGTGCCAGCAGGGCTCCCTCCTCCTACAATGAGCAGTTCTTC.